The rows below give T cell receptor beta chains drawn from one sample of a study of blood T cell repertoires in COVID-19. Assay used: immunoSEQ multiplex PCR; TCRdb lists only in-frame clones, some missing. The data contain nearly 110,000 clones, around 90% of them seen just once; the ten biggest clones take up 4.9%. What was sequenced was peripheral blood. The receptors were sampled from a man aged 35 to 55 with active or convalescent COVID-19. The CDR3 runs from the conserved cysteine through the conserved F or W. Fields, in order: clone size, J gene, V gene, D gene, CDR3 DNA, CDR3 protein. A D gene is named only where the DNA matches it firmly. The size entry is marked missing in some rows and otherwise reads once, few, many or a size class.

- | TRBJ2-7 | TRBV7-6 | - | TGTGCCAGCAGCTTAGACGGGGGTCCCTACGAGCAGTACTTC | CASSLDGGPYEQYF
- | TRBJ1-1 | TRBV27 | - | TGTGCCAGCAGCCCCGGGGGGGTGGATGAAGCTTTCTTT | CASSPGGVDEAFF
few | TRBJ2-7 | TRBV2 | - | TGTGCCAGCAAATCAGGTTCAAGCAGTCTCTACGAGCAGTACTTC | CASKSGSSSLYEQYF
- | TRBJ2-5 | TRBV24-1 | TRBD2 | TGTGCCACCAGTGATCCCCGGGGGGGCAAAGAGACCCAGTACTTC | CATSDPRGGKETQYF
- | TRBJ1-3 | TRBV7-2 | - | TGTGCCAGCAGCTTAGATCCGCCTACGTCTGGAAACACCATATATTTT | CASSLDPPTSGNTIYF
- | TRBJ2-2 | TRBV19 | - | TGTGCCAGTAGTCTTAGCACCGGGGAGCTGTTTTTT | CASSLSTGELFF
- | TRBJ1-3 | TRBV30 | TRBD1 | TGTGCCTGGAGCGTGAAACCAGGACAGGGGGAGGGAAACACCATATATTTT | CAWSVKPGQGEGNTIYF
- | TRBJ1-1 | TRBV19 | - | TGTGCCAGTAGTATGTGGGCAGAGAACACTGAAGCTTTCTTT | CASSMWAENTEAFF
- | TRBJ2-2 | TRBV12-3/TRBV12-4 | - | TGTGCCAGCAGTCGGGGGTTCGGGGAGCTGTTTTTT | CASSRGFGELFF
- | TRBJ2-5 | TRBV6-1 | TRBD2 | TGTGCCAGCAGTGAGGCTAGCGGGAGCTGGGAGACCCAGTACTTC | CASSEASGSWETQYF
- | TRBJ2-5 | TRBV28 | TRBD1 | TGTGCCAGCAGGGCTGGGACAGGGTCTCAAGAGACCCAGTACTTC | CASRAGTGSQETQYF
once | TRBJ1-2 | TRBV28 | - | TGTGCCAGCAGTTTGGGGGGGCGAGGGTATGGCTACACCTTC | CASSLGGRGYGYTF
- | TRBJ1-1 | TRBV5-8 | TRBD1 | TGTGCCAGCAGCCGCGACAGGGTATTAACTGAAGCTTTCTTT | CASSRDRVLTEAFF
- | TRBJ2-7 | TRBV20-1 | - | TGCAGTGCTAGTGTGTCGGGAGCTGGCTACGAGCAGTACTTC | CSASVSGAGYEQYF
- | TRBJ1-2 | TRBV5-6 | - | TGTGCCAGCAGCGCGACGGGGTATGGCTACACCTTC | CASSATGYGYTF
- | TRBJ2-3 | TRBV4-3 | TRBD2 | TGCGCCAGCAGCCAAGTAGCGGGAGGACTCTCGAGCACAGATACGCAGTATTTT | CASSQVAGGLSSTDTQYF
- | TRBJ1-2 | TRBV28 | - | TGTGCCAGCAATCTCAGCGACCGGGGTCCTCACTACACCTTC | CASNLSDRGPHYTF
- | TRBJ2-6 | TRBV6-4 | TRBD1 | TGTGCCAGCAAGGTCCAGGGGGAGTTC | CASKVQGEF
- | TRBJ2-7 | TRBV4-1 | TRBD2 | TGCGCCAGCAGCCAAGGTAGGACTAGCGGTTTAGGGAGAGCCTACGAGCAGTACTTC | CASSQGRTSGLGRAYEQYF
- | TRBJ2-7 | TRBV6-1 | - | TGTGCCAGCAGTGAAGACTGGACACCTTCCTACGAGCAGTACTTC | CASSEDWTPSYEQYF
- | TRBJ2-1 | TRBV27 | - | TGTGCCAGCAGTTTATTCGGGGGCAATGAGCAGTTCTTC | CASSLFGGNEQFF
- | TRBJ1-5 | TRBV3-1/TRBV3-2 | - | TGTGCCAGCAGCCAAGGGACTGCCTATAGCAATCAGCCCCAGCATTTT | CASSQGTAYSNQPQHF
- | TRBJ1-1 | TRBV19 | - | TGTGCCAGTACCCTTGAGAACAGGGTCTTCACTGAAGCTTTCTTT | CASTLENRVFTEAFF
once | TRBJ1-2 | TRBV4-3 | TRBD1 | TGCGCCAGCAGCCAAGATCAGGTGTTCAGGGACAGGGGTACCTATGGCTACACCTTC | CASSQDQVFRDRGTYGYTF
- | TRBJ2-3 | TRBV3-1/TRBV3-2 | - | TGTGCCAGCAGCCATGTGGCGGGACTTAGCACAGATACGCAGTATTTT | CASSHVAGLSTDTQYF
once | TRBJ2-7 | TRBV5-1 | TRBD1 | TGCGCCAGCAGCCGCCGGGACAGGGGAATAATCGGTGAGCAGTACTTC | CASSRRDRGIIGEQYF
- | TRBJ1-6 | TRBV7-2 | - | TGTGCCAGCAGCTTAGCGCCCAGGGGAGATTCACCCCTCCACTTT | CASSLAPRGDSPLHF
once | TRBJ2-3 | TRBV5-1 | - | TGCGCCAGCAGCTTTGGTTCGGGGGCAGATACGCAGTATTTT | CASSFGSGADTQYF
- | TRBJ1-1 | TRBV2 | TRBD1 | TGTGCCAGCAGTGAAAGGGGGGACAGGGCAGGCACTGAAGCTTTCTTT | CASSERGDRAGTEAFF
- | TRBJ2-1 | TRBV20-1 | - | TGCAGTGCTCGTCTAGCCCATGAGCAGTTCTTC | CSARLAHEQFF
- | TRBJ1-6 | TRBV5-1 | - | TGCGCCAGCAGCACGGTAGTCCTTGGTTCACCCCTCCACTTT | CASSTVVLGSPLHF
- | TRBJ1-6 | TRBV19 | - | TGTGCCATGAGTACCGGGGATTCGAATTCACCCCTCCACTTT | CAMSTGDSNSPLHF
- | TRBJ1-1 | TRBV18 | - | TGTGCCAGCTCAAACCAATTTTACGGGACAAACACTGAAGCTTTCTTT | CASSNQFYGTNTEAFF
- | TRBJ1-2 | TRBV12-3/TRBV12-4 | - | TGTGCCAGCAGTTTTTCAGAAAACTATGGCTACACCTTC | CASSFSENYGYTF
- | TRBJ1-1 | TRBV9 | - | TGTGCCAGCAGCGCAGTAACCGGGACACGGAACACTGAAGCTTTCTTT | CASSAVTGTRNTEAFF
- | TRBJ1-1 | TRBV9 | TRBD1 | TGTGCCAGCGGAACCGGGACAGGGACTGACACTGAAGCTTTCTTT | CASGTGTGTDTEAFF
medium-sized | TRBJ1-1 | TRBV2 | - | TGTGCCAGCAGTAGTAATGATAGAGCTTTCTTT | CASSSNDRAFF
- | TRBJ1-5 | TRBV5-4 | - | TGTGCCAGCAGCCCCGACAGTAGCAATCAGCCCCAGCATTTT | CASSPDSSNQPQHF
once | TRBJ1-5 | TRBV15 | - | TGTGCCACCAGCCCCTGGGGGCAGGGGATTAGCAATCAGCCCCAGCATTTT | CATSPWGQGISNQPQHF
- | TRBJ2-6 | TRBV19 | - | TGTGCCAGTAGTACTTCTCCGGGGTTGGGGTCTGGGGCCAACGTCCTGACTTTC | CASSTSPGLGSGANVLTF
- | TRBJ1-1 | TRBV9 | TRBD1 | TGTGCCAGCAGCGAGGGGGCATACACTGAAGCTTTCTTT | CASSEGAYTEAFF
- | TRBJ2-7 | TRBV6-5 | TRBD1 | TGTGCCAGCAGTAGGACAGGGACCTACGAGCAGTACTTC | CASSRTGTYEQYF
- | TRBJ2-3 | TRBV10-3 | - | TGTGCCATCAGTGCCCAGCGGAACACAGATACGCAGTATTTT | CAISAQRNTDTQYF
- | TRBJ1-1 | TRBV21-1 | - | TGTGCCAGCAGCAAAGACGGGACAGGGATTAACACTGAAGCTTTCTTT | CASSKDGTGINTEAFF
once | TRBJ2-5 | TRBV27 | TRBD1 | TGTGCCGCAGGGGGATTGAGGGAGACCCAGTACTTC | CAAGGLRETQYF
- | TRBJ2-1 | TRBV12-5 | - | TGTGCTAGTGGTTTGGTCCGTGAGCAGTTCTTC | CASGLVREQFF
- | TRBJ1-5 | TRBV19 | - | TGTGCCAGTAGTATCGTGGCAGTTTCCAATCAGCCCCAGCATTTT | CASSIVAVSNQPQHF
few | TRBJ2-2 | TRBV28 | TRBD1 | TGTGCCAGCAGTTTACAGGGGGCTAGCACCGGGGAGCTGTTTTTT | CASSLQGASTGELFF
- | TRBJ1-1 | TRBV19 | TRBD1 | TGTGCCAGTAGTCGGGACAGGGGGGGGACTGAAGCTTTCTTT | CASSRDRGGTEAFF
- | TRBJ2-5 | TRBV9 | - | TGTGCCAGCAGCGTAGTACCCGTAGCGGAGACCCAGTACTTC | CASSVVPVAETQYF
few | TRBJ2-1 | TRBV18 | - | TGTGCCAGCTCACCAGAGCTAGCGAATGAGCAGTTCTTC | CASSPELANEQFF
- | TRBJ2-3 | TRBV7-2 | - | TGTGCCAGCAGCTTAGGTGGACTTCTCACAGATACGCAGTATTTT | CASSLGGLLTDTQYF
once | TRBJ2-7 | TRBV11-2 | TRBD2 | TGTGCCAGCAGCCCGGGGGGGAGGGGACGAGAGTACTTC | CASSPGGRGREYF
- | TRBJ2-2 | TRBV7-2 | TRBD2 | TGTGCCAGCAGCTCTAGCGGGGCGAACACCGGGGAGCTGTTTTTT | CASSSSGANTGELFF
- | TRBJ1-2 | TRBV2 | TRBD1 | TGTGCCAGCAGTGAAATTCTGACAGCAGGGGGAGGCTACACCTTC | CASSEILTAGGGYTF
large | TRBJ2-7 | TRBV28 | TRBD1 | TGTGCCAGCAGTTTAAGACAGGGCGCCTCCTACGAGCAGTACTTC | CASSLRQGASYEQYF
few | TRBJ2-5 | TRBV5-4 | - | TGTGCCAGCAGCTTGGATGTCTCGGGAGTATCCGAGACCCAGTACTTC | CASSLDVSGVSETQYF
- | TRBJ2-2 | TRBV21-1 | - | TGTGCCAGCACTGCCTGGGGGGGGGCAACCGGGGAGCTGTTTTTT | CASTAWGGATGELFF
- | TRBJ2-1 | TRBV7-8 | - | TGTGCCAGCAGCCTTTCCCGGACAGAGCAGTTCTTC | CASSLSRTEQFF